This T cell receptor (beta chain) was documented in a study of spatial heterogeneity in lung cancer. Germline-derived CDR1 and CDR2 are SGHAT and FQNNGV. V dropped 3 bases and J dropped 5 bases, with 14 bases sitting between them. The CDR3 totals 14 residues. Time point reported: sample taken at primary tumor resection. Unsorted tumor, nontumor lung tissue or cryopreserved PBMC supplied the whole RNA. Study-wide results and caveats: In tumors, expanded intratumoral alpha and beta TCR counts tracked mutation counts.

This clonotype was counted many times. Its specificity is unknown. TCRdb re-analysed the 5' RACE reads in MiXCR, keeping a single row per CDR3 protein. In the table there are about 8,400 distinct CDR3 sequences, roughly 8% of which are singletons. V usage is TRBV11-2 and J usage is TRBJ2-7, with TRBD1 as a possible D gene (6 bases). Sequences were derived from lung tumor tissue, sampled at surgery. The receptor comes from a male donor with early-stage non-small cell lung cancer. The CDR3 is CASSFTGLGDEQYF. As DNA, the CDR3 is TGTGCCAGCAGCTTTACAGGGCTCGGGGACGAGCAGTACTTC. Full variable domain (rest looked up from reference TRBV11-2 and TRBJ2-7): EAGVAQSPRYKIIEKRQSVAFWCNPISGHATLYWYQQILGQGPKLLIQFQNNGVVDDSQLPKDRFSAERLKGVDSTLKIQPAKLEDSAVYLCASSFTGLGDEQYFGPGTRLTVT.